This is a list of T cell receptor beta chains from one sample in a study of cytomegalovirus exposure and HLA in healthy donors. Sequencing used immunoSEQ multiplex PCR; TCRdb keeps in-frame clones, though not all of them. The sample totals some 130,000 clones; its top ten clones hold over 1.5%. Sequencing was carried out using PBMCs. Every receptor here comes from a woman in her forties in good health and CMV-seropositive. Both conserved end residues are part of each CDR3. Fields, in order: V gene, J gene, clone size, D gene, CDR3 DNA, CDR3 protein. The D gene is left open where the match is weak. A row's size may be missing; if present it is once, few, many or a size class.

v_call: TRBV27; j_call: TRBJ2-1; clone_size: NA; d_call: TRBD2; cdr3_nt: TGTGCCAGCAGTCCCACTAGCGTTGGTTCCTACAATGAGCAGTTCTTC; cdr3_aa: CASSPTSVGSYNEQFF
v_call: TRBV6-1; j_call: TRBJ2-5; clone_size: NA; d_call: NA; cdr3_nt: TGTGCCAGCAGTCGGGGGCTAGCGGACGGTGAGACCCAGTACTTC; cdr3_aa: CASSRGLADGETQYF
v_call: TRBV13; j_call: TRBJ2-7; clone_size: NA; d_call: NA; cdr3_nt: TGTGCCAGCAGCTTATCCCAGGGAAGCTACTTCCAGTCGCAGTACTTC; cdr3_aa: CASSLSQGSYFQSQYF
v_call: TRBV18; j_call: TRBJ2-4; clone_size: NA; d_call: NA; cdr3_nt: TGTGCCAGCTCACCAGGCGGGCAAAACATTCAGTACTTC; cdr3_aa: CASSPGGQNIQYF
v_call: TRBV5-1; j_call: TRBJ1-1; clone_size: NA; d_call: NA; cdr3_nt: TGCGCCAGCAGCTTGGTTATAGGGGAATCACCAAACACTGAAGCTTTCTTT; cdr3_aa: CASSLVIGESPNTEAFF
v_call: TRBV27; j_call: TRBJ2-2; clone_size: NA; d_call: TRBD1; cdr3_nt: TGTGCCAGCAGTTTAGGGACAGGGGTGCCCGGGGAGCTGTTTTTT; cdr3_aa: CASSLGTGVPGELFF
v_call: TRBV29-1; j_call: TRBJ1-5; clone_size: NA; d_call: TRBD1; cdr3_nt: TGCAGCGTAGGGACAGGAGTGGCTCAGCCCCAGCATTTT; cdr3_aa: CSVGTGVAQPQHF
v_call: TRBV19; j_call: TRBJ2-1; clone_size: NA; d_call: TRBD2; cdr3_nt: TGTGCCAGTACGATTCGAGCGGGAGGCCTCTACAATGAGCAGTTCTTC; cdr3_aa: CASTIRAGGLYNEQFF
v_call: TRBV9; j_call: TRBJ2-4; clone_size: NA; d_call: TRBD2; cdr3_nt: TGTGCCAGCAGCGTAGGCGGGGGAGAAAACATTCAGTACTTC; cdr3_aa: CASSVGGGENIQYF
v_call: TRBV29-1; j_call: TRBJ2-7; clone_size: NA; d_call: TRBD2; cdr3_nt: TGCAGCGTTGGTACTAGCGGGACGTACGAGCAGTACTTC; cdr3_aa: CSVGTSGTYEQYF
v_call: TRBV30; j_call: TRBJ1-1; clone_size: NA; d_call: NA; cdr3_nt: TGTGCCTGCGAGGGTATTGAAGCTTTCTTT; cdr3_aa: CACEGIEAFF
v_call: TRBV28; j_call: TRBJ2-5; clone_size: NA; d_call: NA; cdr3_nt: TGTGCCAGCAGTTGGCGCTTTGGACTTTCTAAAGAGACCCAGTACTTC; cdr3_aa: CASSWRFGLSKETQYF
v_call: TRBV2; j_call: TRBJ1-3; clone_size: medium-sized; d_call: NA; cdr3_nt: TGTGCCAGCAGTGAAATGGGGGCAGTTGGAAACACCATATATTTT; cdr3_aa: CASSEMGAVGNTIYF
v_call: TRBV20-1; j_call: TRBJ2-1; clone_size: NA; d_call: NA; cdr3_nt: TGCAGTGCTTTCATCATCAATGAGCAGTTCTTC; cdr3_aa: CSAFIINEQFF
v_call: TRBV19; j_call: TRBJ1-5; clone_size: NA; d_call: NA; cdr3_nt: TGTGCCAGTAGTATAAGGTTGGGACAAGATAGCAATCAGCCCCAGCATTTT; cdr3_aa: CASSIRLGQDSNQPQHF
v_call: TRBV30; j_call: TRBJ1-2; clone_size: NA; d_call: NA; cdr3_nt: TGTGCCTGGAGTGTGGGGGGAGGCTACACCTTC; cdr3_aa: CAWSVGGGYTF
v_call: TRBV18; j_call: TRBJ2-7; clone_size: NA; d_call: NA; cdr3_nt: TGTGCCAGCTCACCATCCAGGGGCTCAGACGAGCAGTACTTC; cdr3_aa: CASSPSRGSDEQYF
v_call: TRBV5-1; j_call: TRBJ1-1; clone_size: NA; d_call: TRBD1; cdr3_nt: TGCGCCAGCAGCCAGGGGGTGAACACTGAAGCTTTCTTT; cdr3_aa: CASSQGVNTEAFF
v_call: TRBV19; j_call: TRBJ2-5; clone_size: NA; d_call: TRBD2; cdr3_nt: TGTGCCAGTAGTGCGGGGGTAGGCATCCAAGAGACCCAGTACTTC; cdr3_aa: CASSAGVGIQETQYF
v_call: TRBV2; j_call: TRBJ2-7; clone_size: NA; d_call: NA; cdr3_nt: TGTGCCAGCCTCTCGAGGGAGAGCTCCTACGAGCAGTACTTC; cdr3_aa: CASLSRESSYEQYF
v_call: TRBV5-6; j_call: TRBJ2-3; clone_size: NA; d_call: TRBD2; cdr3_nt: TGTGCCAGCAGCTTGGTGGGGACTAGCGGGATAGATACGCAGTATTTT; cdr3_aa: CASSLVGTSGIDTQYF
v_call: TRBV28; j_call: TRBJ1-1; clone_size: NA; d_call: TRBD1; cdr3_nt: TGTGCCAGCAGCTCCTGGACAGGGGGCGACACTGAAGCTTTCTTT; cdr3_aa: CASSSWTGGDTEAFF